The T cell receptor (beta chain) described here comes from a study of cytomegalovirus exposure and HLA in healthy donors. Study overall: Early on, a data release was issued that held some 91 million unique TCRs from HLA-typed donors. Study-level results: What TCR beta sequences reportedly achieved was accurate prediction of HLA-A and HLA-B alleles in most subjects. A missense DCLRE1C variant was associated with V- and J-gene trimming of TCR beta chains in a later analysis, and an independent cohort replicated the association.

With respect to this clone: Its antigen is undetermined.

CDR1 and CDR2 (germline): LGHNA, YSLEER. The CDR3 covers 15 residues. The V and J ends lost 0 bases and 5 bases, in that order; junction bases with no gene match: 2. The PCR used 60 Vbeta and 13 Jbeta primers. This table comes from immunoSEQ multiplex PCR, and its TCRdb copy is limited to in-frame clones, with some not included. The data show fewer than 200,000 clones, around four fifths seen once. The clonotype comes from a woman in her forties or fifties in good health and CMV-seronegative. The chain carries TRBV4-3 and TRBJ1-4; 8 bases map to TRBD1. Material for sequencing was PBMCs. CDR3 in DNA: TGCGCCAGCAGCCAAGATACAGGGGGAAATGAAAAACTGTTTTTT. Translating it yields CASSQDTGGNEKLFF.